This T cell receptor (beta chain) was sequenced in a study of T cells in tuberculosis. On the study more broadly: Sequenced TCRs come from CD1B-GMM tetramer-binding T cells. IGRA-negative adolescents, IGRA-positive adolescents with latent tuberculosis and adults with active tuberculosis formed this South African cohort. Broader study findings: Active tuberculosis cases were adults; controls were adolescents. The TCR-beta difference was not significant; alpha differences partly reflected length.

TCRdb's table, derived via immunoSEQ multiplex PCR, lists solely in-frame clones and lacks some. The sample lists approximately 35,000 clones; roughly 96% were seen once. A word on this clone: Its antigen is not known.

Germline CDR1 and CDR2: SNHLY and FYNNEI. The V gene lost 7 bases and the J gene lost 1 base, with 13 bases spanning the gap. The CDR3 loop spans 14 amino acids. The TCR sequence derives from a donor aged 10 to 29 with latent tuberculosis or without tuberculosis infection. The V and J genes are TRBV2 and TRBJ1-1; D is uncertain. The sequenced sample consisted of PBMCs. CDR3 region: CASTPLGWNTEAFF. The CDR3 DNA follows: TGTGCCAGCACCCCCCTCGGGTGGAACACTGAAGCTTTCTTT.